These T cell receptor beta chains were read from a single sample in a study of T cell responses to AZD1222 COVID-19 vaccine. The protocol was immunoSEQ multiplex PCR, while the TCRdb copy is restricted to in-frame clones and leaves out a portion. Of about 60,000 clones in the sample, around nine tenths are singletons; the top ten hold 6.3%. Sequenced material: peripheral blood, taken 28 days after the second dose of the MenACWY control vaccine. Receptors originate from an adult who received the MenACWY meningococcal vaccine as a control. The CDR3 runs from the conserved cysteine through the conserved F or W. A D gene is named only where the DNA matches it firmly.

NA | TRBJ2-2 | TRBV27 | CASSLMRSGELFF | TGTGCCAGCAGTTTAATGAGGTCCGGGGAGCTGTTTTTT
TRBD2 | TRBJ2-3 | TRBV19 | CASSRASGRSDTQYF | TGTGCCAGTAGTAGGGCTAGCGGGAGGTCAGATACGCAGTATTTT
TRBD2 | TRBJ2-3 | TRBV4-3 | CASSQDAVWAGGYPDTQYF | TGCGCCAGCAGCCAAGACGCGGTCTGGGCGGGAGGGTATCCAGATACGCAGTATTTT
NA | TRBJ2-2 | TRBV19 | CASIHSGTGELFF | TGTGCCAGTATCCATTCGGGCACCGGGGAGCTGTTTTTT
NA | TRBJ2-7 | TRBV9 | CASSVEASSYEQYF | TGTGCCAGCAGCGTAGAGGCGTCCTCCTACGAGCAGTACTTC
NA | TRBJ2-2 | TRBV6-4 | CASSQTGGGNTGELFF | TGTGCCAGCAGCCAGACAGGCGGGGGAAACACCGGGGAGCTGTTTTTT
NA | TRBJ1-6 | TRBV19 | CASRARNVGPNSPLHF | TGTGCCAGTAGAGCTCGGAACGTTGGACCTAATTCACCCCTCCACTTT
NA | TRBJ1-1 | TRBV6-2/TRBV6-3 | CASSSGLASGAFF | TGTGCCAGCAGTTCCGGACTGGCCAGCGGAGCTTTCTTT
TRBD2 | TRBJ2-1 | TRBV4-1 | CASSNIAGSSYNEQFF | TGCGCCAGCAGCAATATAGCGGGAAGCTCCTACAATGAGCAGTTCTTC
NA | TRBJ1-2 | TRBV6-5 | CASSFAGTYGYTF | TGTGCCAGCAGTTTCGCAGGTACCTATGGCTACACCTTC
TRBD2 | TRBJ2-1 | TRBV28 | CASRRREYDNEQFF | TGTGCCAGCAGGAGGCGGGAGTACGACAATGAGCAGTTCTTC
NA | TRBJ2-2 | TRBV11-2 | CASSNTWGANTGELFF | TGTGCCAGCAGCAACACGTGGGGCGCGAACACCGGGGAGCTGTTTTTT
NA | TRBJ1-5 | TRBV30 | CAWAGGDNQPQHF | TGTGCCTGGGCGGGAGGGGACAATCAGCCCCAGCATTTT
NA | TRBJ2-3 | TRBV7-2 | CASSLALGRADTQYF | TGTGCCAGCAGCTTAGCGCTGGGGCGGGCAGATACGCAGTATTTT
NA | TRBJ2-2 | TRBV9 | CASSVAVSGAGELFF | TGTGCCAGCAGCGTAGCGGTTTCCGGGGCCGGGGAGCTGTTTTTT
NA | TRBJ1-2 | TRBV2 | CASSEYSRSVPYGYTF | TGTGCCAGCAGTGAATACAGCAGGTCGGTCCCGTATGGCTACACCTTC
TRBD2 | TRBJ2-7 | TRBV5-4 | CASSSPTSGTAYEQYF | TGTGCCAGCAGCTCACCGACGAGCGGGACCGCCTACGAGCAGTACTTC
NA | TRBJ1-1 | TRBV19 | CASTRVDGAPEAFF | TGTGCCAGTACTAGGGTGGACGGGGCCCCTGAAGCTTTCTTT
NA | TRBJ1-1 | TRBV24-1 | CATSGDGTEAFF | TGTGCCACCAGTGGAGATGGAACTGAAGCTTTCTTT
NA | TRBJ1-1 | TRBV20-1 | CSASRGDTEAFF | TGCAGTGCTAGTCGGGGGGACACTGAAGCTTTCTTT
NA | TRBJ1-3 | TRBV10-3 | CAISDIRTSGNTIYF | TGTGCCATCAGTGACATACGAACCTCTGGAAACACCATATATTTT
NA | TRBJ2-7 | TRBV24-1 | CATSDSTSEQYF | TGTGCCACTAGTGATTCGACGTCCGAGCAGTACTTC
NA | TRBJ1-2 | TRBV6-2/TRBV6-3 | CASSLLQGAPNYGYTF | TGTGCCAGCAGTTTACTACAGGGTGCGCCTAACTATGGCTACACCTTC